This is a list of T cell receptor beta chains from one sample in a study of T cell changes during pregnancy in multiple sclerosis. Some clones are missing from TCRdb's copy, which holds only in-frame ones; the method was immunoSEQ multiplex PCR. The data contain 45,000 to 55,000 clones, about 90% of them singletons. The sequences come from peripheral blood, collected in the first trimester of pregnancy. The receptors were sampled from a female donor in good health, enrolled as a control in a pregnancy study. Both conserved end residues are part of each CDR3. D genes are given only for firm matches. Only part of the rows carry a size: once, few, many, or a class if the clone is expanded.

TRBV6-6	TRBD1	TRBJ1-1	-	TGTGCCAGCAGGCAAGGGACAGGGTTCGGGGCTGAAGCTTTCTTT	CASRQGTGFGAEAFF
TRBV7-9	TRBD1	TRBJ2-5	-	TGTGCCAGCAGCCCCCGGACAGGCCAAGAGACCCAGTACTTC	CASSPRTGQETQYF
TRBV7-2	-	TRBJ1-2	-	TGTGCCAGCAGCTTAGGACAGGTCCGAAGACCCACCTTC	CASSLGQVRRPTF
TRBV28	-	TRBJ2-1	-	TGTGCCAGCAGTCTTAATGAGCAGTTCTTC	CASSLNEQFF
TRBV11-3	TRBD2	TRBJ2-1	-	TGTGCCAGCAGTTTAGCGGGGGGGCGCGCTAATGAGCAGTTCTTC	CASSLAGGRANEQFF
TRBV5-8	TRBD1	TRBJ1-3	-	TGTGCCAGCAGCAGGGACAGGGCGAGAGGAAACACCATATATTTT	CASSRDRARGNTIYF
TRBV28	-	TRBJ2-2	-	TGTGCCAGCAGTCCTCTTTTGGCCCGTGGCACCGGGGAGCTGTTTTTT	CASSPLLARGTGELFF
TRBV9	-	TRBJ1-3	once	TGTGCCAGCAGCGTAGAAGGGGGCTCTGGAAACACCATATATTTT	CASSVEGGSGNTIYF
TRBV7-9	TRBD1	TRBJ2-1	-	TGTGCCAGCAGCTTACCGACAGGGGTAGAGCAGTTCTTC	CASSLPTGVEQFF
TRBV10-3	-	TRBJ2-7	-	TGTGCCATCAGTGGGTCTAGCCATACTAACGAGCAGTACTTC	CAISGSSHTNEQYF
TRBV4-2	-	TRBJ1-3	-	TGTGCCAGCAGCCAAGATTTTCAGGGGCTTGGTGGAAACACCATATATTTT	CASSQDFQGLGGNTIYF
TRBV6-5	TRBD2	TRBJ2-7	-	TGTGCCAGCAGTCCTCGACTAGCGGACTACGAGCAGTACTTC	CASSPRLADYEQYF
TRBV6-4	-	TRBJ1-5	-	TGTGCCAGCCTCCTACCCAATCAGCCCCAGCATTTT	CASLLPNQPQHF
TRBV18	-	TRBJ1-3	once	TGTGCCAGCTCACCAACTCAAAGCTCTGGAAACACCATATATTTT	CASSPTQSSGNTIYF
TRBV14	-	TRBJ2-3	-	TGTGCCAGCAGCCAAGTCGGCGGGCAAACAGATACGCAGTATTTT	CASSQVGGQTDTQYF
TRBV28	-	TRBJ1-3	-	TGTGCCAGCAGTTTATCGGGGGGGGGCCCGAACACCATATATTTT	CASSLSGGGPNTIYF
TRBV15	TRBD2	TRBJ2-3	-	TGTGCCACCAGCAGAGTGGCAGCGGGGGGTCACCTACCCAACACAGATACGCAGTATTTT	CATSRVAAGGHLPNTDTQYF
TRBV19	-	TRBJ1-5	-	TGTGCCAGTAGTATAGGGGCCGATTATAGCAATCAGCCCCAGCATTTT	CASSIGADYSNQPQHF
TRBV28	TRBD2	TRBJ2-7	-	TGTGCCAGCAGTTTAGGGACTAGCGGGTACGAGCAGTACTTC	CASSLGTSGYEQYF
TRBV6-1	-	TRBJ2-7	-	TGTGCCAGCAGTTTAAACTTCCCCGACTACGAGCAGTACTTC	CASSLNFPDYEQYF
TRBV27	-	TRBJ1-5	-	TGTGCCAGCAGTTCACAGGGACACAATCAGCCCCAGCATTTT	CASSSQGHNQPQHF
TRBV7-2	-	TRBJ2-5	-	TGTGCCAGCAGCTTAGTGCCCAGGGGTATGGCCCAGTACTTC	CASSLVPRGMAQYF
TRBV18	-	TRBJ2-4	-	TGTGCCAGCTCACGGGGGACTGACCTAGCCAAAAACATTCAGTACTTC	CASSRGTDLAKNIQYF
TRBV2	TRBD1	TRBJ1-6	-	TGTGCCAGTTGGACAGGGATGAGCTCCTATAATTCACCCCTCCACTTT	CASWTGMSSYNSPLHF
TRBV19	TRBD1	TRBJ2-7	-	TGTGCCAGTAAACCCACCCGGGACAGTCTCAACGAGCAGTACTTC	CASKPTRDSLNEQYF
TRBV2	-	TRBJ2-7	-	TGTGCCAGCCGGGGTTTGGACGAGCAGTACTTC	CASRGLDEQYF
TRBV19	-	TRBJ2-1	-	TGTGCCAGTAGTTTGGGGGCCTTGTTTAGTGAGCAGTTCTTC	CASSLGALFSEQFF
TRBV10-3	TRBD2	TRBJ2-7	-	TGTGCCATCAGTGAGTCGGCTAGCGGGAGTCTTTCCTACGAGCAGTACTTC	CAISESASGSLSYEQYF
TRBV7-8	TRBD2	TRBJ2-1	once	TGTGCCAGCAGCTACGGGACTAGCGGGGGGCGCGATGAGCAGTTCTTC	CASSYGTSGGRDEQFF
TRBV18	TRBD2	TRBJ2-5	-	TGTGCCAGCTCACCCAGGCTCGGACTAGCGGCCCAAGAGACCCAGTACTTC	CASSPRLGLAAQETQYF
TRBV4-3	-	TRBJ1-4	-	TGCGCCAGCAGCCAAGGGAGGAGGGCCCGCAATGAAAAACTGTTTTTT	CASSQGRRARNEKLFF
TRBV5-8	-	TRBJ1-1	-	TGTGCCAGCAGCCGCGGGGAAGCTTTCTTT	CASSRGEAFF
TRBV13	-	TRBJ1-1	-	TGTGCCAGCAGACCCGGTGCGCAGGGTTGGGACACTGAAGCTTTCTTT	CASRPGAQGWDTEAFF
TRBV9	TRBD1	TRBJ1-1	-	TGTGCCAGCAGCGTAGGTCCGTTTCCGGGACAGGGTGAAACTGAAGCTTTCTTT	CASSVGPFPGQGETEAFF
TRBV28	TRBD1	TRBJ2-7	-	TGTGCCAGCAGCCTCCGACAGGGTGGGGAGCAGTACTTC	CASSLRQGGEQYF
TRBV7-9	TRBD1	TRBJ2-4	-	TGTGCCAGCAGCTCAGGACAGGACATTCAGTACTTC	CASSSGQDIQYF
TRBV10-3	TRBD2	TRBJ2-5	-	TGTGCCACCAAATCCTTGTTATCTAGCGGGAGGCCCCAAGAGACCCAGTACTTC	CATKSLLSSGRPQETQYF
TRBV5-1	TRBD2	TRBJ2-4	-	TGCGCCAGCAGCTTATTGCAGCGGGGCAGCACGAAAACCAAAAACATTCAGTACTTC	CASSLLQRGSTKTKNIQYF
TRBV6-1	-	TRBJ2-3	-	TGTGCCAGCAGTGGGAGGGCTGTTACAGATACGCAGTATTTT	CASSGRAVTDTQYF
TRBV27	TRBD1	TRBJ2-2	-	TGTGCCAGCAGTCCCAAGGGGGCCGCTAACACCGGGGAGCTGTTTTTT	CASSPKGAANTGELFF
TRBV14	-	TRBJ2-7	-	TGTGCCAGCAGCCAATCGGGAGCGAAGCAGTACTTC	CASSQSGAKQYF
TRBV7-9	-	TRBJ2-7	-	TGTGCCAGCAGCTTAGGCAGCTACGAGCAGTACTTC	CASSLGSYEQYF
TRBV5-4	-	TRBJ1-2	-	TGTGCCAGCAGCGTCAACAGGGAGATCTATGGCTACACCTTC	CASSVNREIYGYTF
TRBV5-1	-	TRBJ1-1	-	TGCGCCAGCAGCCTCGACAGGAACACTGAAGCTTTCTTT	CASSLDRNTEAFF
TRBV5-1	TRBD1	TRBJ2-7	-	TGCGCCAGCAGCCTGATCGGGACAGGAGTTTACGAGCAGTACTTC	CASSLIGTGVYEQYF
TRBV9	-	TRBJ2-3	once	TGTGCCAGCAGCGTCGGACTCAGCACAGATACGCAGTATTTT	CASSVGLSTDTQYF
TRBV21-1	-	TRBJ2-7	-	TGTGCCAGCAGCCCAACGGGGAACGAGCAGTACTTC	CASSPTGNEQYF